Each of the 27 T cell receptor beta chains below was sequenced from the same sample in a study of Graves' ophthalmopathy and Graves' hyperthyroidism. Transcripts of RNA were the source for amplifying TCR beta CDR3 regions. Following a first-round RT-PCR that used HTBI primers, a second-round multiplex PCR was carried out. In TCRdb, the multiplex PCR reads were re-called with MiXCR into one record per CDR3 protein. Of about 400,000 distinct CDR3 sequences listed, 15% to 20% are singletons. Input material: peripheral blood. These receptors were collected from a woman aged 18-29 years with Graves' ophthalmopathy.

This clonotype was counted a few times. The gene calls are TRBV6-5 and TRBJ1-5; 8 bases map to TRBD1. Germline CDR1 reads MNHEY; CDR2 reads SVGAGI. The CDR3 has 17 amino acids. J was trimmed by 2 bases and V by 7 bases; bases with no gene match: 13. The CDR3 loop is CASIRTGSVPGNQPQHF. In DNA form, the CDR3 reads TGTGCCAGCATTAGGACAGGGAGCGTGCCGGGCAATCAGCCCCAGCATTTT.

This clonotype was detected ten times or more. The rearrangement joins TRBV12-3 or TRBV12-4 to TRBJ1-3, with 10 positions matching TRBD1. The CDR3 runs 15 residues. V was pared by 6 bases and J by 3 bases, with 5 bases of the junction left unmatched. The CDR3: CASSLDRGDGNTIYF. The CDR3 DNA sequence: TGTGCCAGCAGCCTGGACAGGGGGGATGGAAACACCATATATTTT.

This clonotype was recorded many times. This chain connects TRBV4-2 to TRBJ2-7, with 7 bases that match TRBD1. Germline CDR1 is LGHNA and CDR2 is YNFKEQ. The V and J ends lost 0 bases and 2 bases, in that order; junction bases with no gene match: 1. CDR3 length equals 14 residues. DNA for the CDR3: TGTGCCAGCAGCCAAGAAGGACAGGCCTACGAGCAGTACTTC. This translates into CASSQEGQAYEQYF.

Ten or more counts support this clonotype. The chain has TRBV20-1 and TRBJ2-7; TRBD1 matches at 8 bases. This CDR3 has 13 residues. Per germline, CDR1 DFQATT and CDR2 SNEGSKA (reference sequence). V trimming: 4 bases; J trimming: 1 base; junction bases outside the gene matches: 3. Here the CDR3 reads CSAKGTGSYEQYF. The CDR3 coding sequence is TGCAGTGCTAAGGGGACAGGATCCTACGAGCAGTACTTC.

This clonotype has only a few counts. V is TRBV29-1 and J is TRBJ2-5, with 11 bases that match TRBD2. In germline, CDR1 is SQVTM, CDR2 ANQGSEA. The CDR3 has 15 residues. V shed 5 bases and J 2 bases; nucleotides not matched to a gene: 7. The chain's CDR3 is CSVQSLAGGQETQYF. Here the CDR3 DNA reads TGCAGCGTTCAATCTCTAGCGGGGGGTCAAGAGACCCAGTACTTC.

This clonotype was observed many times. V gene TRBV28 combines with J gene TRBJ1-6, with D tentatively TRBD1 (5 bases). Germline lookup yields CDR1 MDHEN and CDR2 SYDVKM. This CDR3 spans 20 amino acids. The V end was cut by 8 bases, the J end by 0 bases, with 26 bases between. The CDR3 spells CASLTGGRLIISSYNSPLHF. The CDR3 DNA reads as TGTGCCAGCCTAACTGGGGGACGGTTAATAATCAGCTCCTATAATTCACCCCTCCACTTT.

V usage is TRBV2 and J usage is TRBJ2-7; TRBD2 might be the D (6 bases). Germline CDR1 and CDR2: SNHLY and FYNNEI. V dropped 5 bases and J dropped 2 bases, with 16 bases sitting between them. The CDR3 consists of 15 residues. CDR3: CASSYGGVGAYEQYF. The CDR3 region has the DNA TGTGCCAGCAGTTATGGAGGGGTTGGGGCCTACGAGCAGTACTTC.

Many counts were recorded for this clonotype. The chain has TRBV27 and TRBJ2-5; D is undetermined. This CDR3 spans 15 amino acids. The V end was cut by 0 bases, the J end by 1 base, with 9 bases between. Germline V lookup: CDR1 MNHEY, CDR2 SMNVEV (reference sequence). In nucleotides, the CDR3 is TGTGCCAGCAGTTTATCGACACACACCCAAGAGACCCAGTACTTC. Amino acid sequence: CASSLSTHTQETQYF.

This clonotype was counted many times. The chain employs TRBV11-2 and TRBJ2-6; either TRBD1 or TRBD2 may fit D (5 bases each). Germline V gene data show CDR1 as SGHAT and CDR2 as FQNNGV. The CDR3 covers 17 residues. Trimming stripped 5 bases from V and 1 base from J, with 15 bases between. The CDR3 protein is CASSTTVWRSGANVLTF. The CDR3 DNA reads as TGTGCCAGCAGCACGACAGTTTGGAGGTCTGGGGCCAACGTCCTGACTTTC.

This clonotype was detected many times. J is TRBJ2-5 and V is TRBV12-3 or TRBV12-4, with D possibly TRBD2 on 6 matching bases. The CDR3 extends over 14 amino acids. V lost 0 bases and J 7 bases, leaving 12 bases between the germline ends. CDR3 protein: CASSLAGPAGTQYF. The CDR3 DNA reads TGTGCCAGCAGTTTAGCGGGCCCAGCGGGGACCCAGTACTTC.

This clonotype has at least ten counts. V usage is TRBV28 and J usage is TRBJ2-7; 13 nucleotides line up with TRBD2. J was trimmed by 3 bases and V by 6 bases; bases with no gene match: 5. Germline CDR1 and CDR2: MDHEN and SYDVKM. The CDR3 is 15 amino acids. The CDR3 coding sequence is TGTGCCAGCAGCTGGGGACTAGCGGGGAGCTACGAGCAGTACTTC. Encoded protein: CASSWGLAGSYEQYF.

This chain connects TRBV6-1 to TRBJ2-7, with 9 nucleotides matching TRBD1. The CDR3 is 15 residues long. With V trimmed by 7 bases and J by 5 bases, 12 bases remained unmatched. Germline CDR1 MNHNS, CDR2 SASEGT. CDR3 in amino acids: CASKDLGQGSDEQYF. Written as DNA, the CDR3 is TGTGCCAGCAAGGATCTCGGACAGGGGAGCGACGAGCAGTACTTC.

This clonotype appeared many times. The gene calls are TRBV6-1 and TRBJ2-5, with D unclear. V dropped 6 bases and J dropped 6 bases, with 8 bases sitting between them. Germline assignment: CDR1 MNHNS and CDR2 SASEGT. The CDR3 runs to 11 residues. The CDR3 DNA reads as TGTGCCAGCAGGGGTCTACAGACCCAGTACTTC. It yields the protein CASRGLQTQYF.

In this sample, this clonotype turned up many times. CDR3 DNA sequence: TGTGCTAGTGGTTTATACCACACGGGACAGGGGAACACTGAAGCTTTCTTT. Protein product: CASGLYHTGQGNTEAFF. The chain is built from TRBV12-5 and TRBJ1-1; 9 nucleotides line up with TRBD1. This CDR3 has 17 residues. Trimming cost V 3 bases and J 1 base; bases outside gene matches: 9. Germline V gives CDR1 LGHNT, CDR2 FRNRAP.

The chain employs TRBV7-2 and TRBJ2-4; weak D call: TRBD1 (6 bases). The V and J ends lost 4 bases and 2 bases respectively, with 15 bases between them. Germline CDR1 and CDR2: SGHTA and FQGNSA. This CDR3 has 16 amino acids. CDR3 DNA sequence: TGTGCCAGCAGCTCCAGGACAGACCAGACCAAAAACATTCAGTACTTC. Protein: CASSSRTDQTKNIQYF.

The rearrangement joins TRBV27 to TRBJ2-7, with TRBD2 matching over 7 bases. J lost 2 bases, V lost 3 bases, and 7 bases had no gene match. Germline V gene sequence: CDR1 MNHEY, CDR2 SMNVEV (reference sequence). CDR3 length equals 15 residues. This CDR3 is CASSLWRELAYEQYF. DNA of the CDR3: TGTGCCAGCAGTTTGTGGCGGGAGTTAGCCTACGAGCAGTACTTC.

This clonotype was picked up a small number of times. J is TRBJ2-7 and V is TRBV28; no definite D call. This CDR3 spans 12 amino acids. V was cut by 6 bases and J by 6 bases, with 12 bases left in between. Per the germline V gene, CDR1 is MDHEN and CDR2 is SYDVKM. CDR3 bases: TGTGCCAGCAGACCCTCTTCCCTCGAGCAGTACTTC. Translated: CASRPSSLEQYF.

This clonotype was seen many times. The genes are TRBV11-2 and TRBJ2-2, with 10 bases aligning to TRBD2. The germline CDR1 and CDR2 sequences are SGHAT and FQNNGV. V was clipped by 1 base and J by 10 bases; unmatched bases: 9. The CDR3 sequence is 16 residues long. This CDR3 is CASSLGASGSDEELFF. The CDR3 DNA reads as TGTGCCAGCAGCTTAGGGGCTAGCGGGAGCGACGAGGAGCTGTTTTTT.

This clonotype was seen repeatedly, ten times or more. CDR3 region: CASSPTRVTYEQYF. The CDR3, as DNA: TGTGCCAGCAGTCCGACAAGGGTCACCTACGAGCAGTACTTC. V and J are TRBV7-2 and TRBJ2-7, with no clear D. The germline CDR1 and CDR2 sequences are SGHTA and FQGNSA. The V gene lost 6 bases and the J gene lost 2 bases, with 14 bases spanning the gap. This CDR3 comprises 14 residues.

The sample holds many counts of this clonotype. DNA for the CDR3: TGTGCCAGCAGCTTGGTAGGGCCCCCAGGAACTGAAGCTTTCTTT. Its translation is CASSLVGPPGTEAFF. The chain has TRBV5-6 and TRBJ1-1; D gene unclear. This CDR3 comprises 15 residues. V was pared by 0 bases and J by 5 bases, with 14 bases between. The V gene's germline CDR1 is SGHDT and CDR2 YYEEEE.

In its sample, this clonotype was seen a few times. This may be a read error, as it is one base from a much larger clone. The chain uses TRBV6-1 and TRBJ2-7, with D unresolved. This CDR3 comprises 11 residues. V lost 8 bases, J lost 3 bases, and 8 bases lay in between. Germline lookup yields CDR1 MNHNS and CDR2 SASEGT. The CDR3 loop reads CASGLYYEQYF. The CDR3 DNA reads TGTGCCAGCGGATTGTACTACGAGCAGTACTTC.

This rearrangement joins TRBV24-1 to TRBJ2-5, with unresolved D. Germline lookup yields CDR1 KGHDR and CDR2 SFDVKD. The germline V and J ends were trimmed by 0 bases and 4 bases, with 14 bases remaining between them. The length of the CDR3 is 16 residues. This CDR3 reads CATSDLDSPNPETQYF. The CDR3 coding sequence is TGTGCCACCAGTGATTTGGACTCCCCGAATCCAGAGACCCAGTACTTC.

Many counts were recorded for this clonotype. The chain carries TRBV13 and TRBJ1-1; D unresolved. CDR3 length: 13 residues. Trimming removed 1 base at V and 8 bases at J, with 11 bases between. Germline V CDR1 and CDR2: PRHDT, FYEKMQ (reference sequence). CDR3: CASSLVRESEAFF. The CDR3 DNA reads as TGTGCCAGCAGCTTAGTCCGGGAATCCGAAGCTTTCTTT. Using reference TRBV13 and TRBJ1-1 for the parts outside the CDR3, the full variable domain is AAGVIQSPRHLIKEKRETATLKCYPIPRHDTVYWYQQGPGQDPQFLISFYEKMQSDKGSIPDRFSAQQFSDYHSELNMSSLELGDSALYFCASSLVRESEAFFGQGTRLTVV.

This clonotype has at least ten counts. The DNA for the CDR3 is TGTGCCAGCAGCGCACAGGGTAGCGGCTACGAGCAGTACTTC. It is translated as CASSAQGSGYEQYF. The genes are TRBV9 and TRBJ2-7; the D call may be TRBD1 or TRBD2 (6 bases each). V lost 3 bases to trimming and J lost 3 bases, with 13 bases between them. The CDR3 length is 14 residues. Germline-derived CDR1 and CDR2 are SGDLS and YYNGEE. Full variable domain (outside the CDR3, taken from reference TRBV9 and TRBJ2-7): DSGVTQTPKHLITATGQRVTLRCSPRSGDLSVYWYQQSLDQGLQFLIQYYNGEERAKGNILERFSAQQFPDLHSELNLSSLELGDSALYFCASSAQGSGYEQYFGPGTRLTVT.

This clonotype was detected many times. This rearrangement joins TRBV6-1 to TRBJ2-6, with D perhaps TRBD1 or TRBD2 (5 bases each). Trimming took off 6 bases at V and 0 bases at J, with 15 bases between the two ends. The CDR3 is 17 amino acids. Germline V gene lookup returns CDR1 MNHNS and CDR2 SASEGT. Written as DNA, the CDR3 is TGTGCCAGCAGCGAACGGGACGCTTTCTCTGGGGCCAACGTCCTGACTTTC. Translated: CASSERDAFSGANVLTF.

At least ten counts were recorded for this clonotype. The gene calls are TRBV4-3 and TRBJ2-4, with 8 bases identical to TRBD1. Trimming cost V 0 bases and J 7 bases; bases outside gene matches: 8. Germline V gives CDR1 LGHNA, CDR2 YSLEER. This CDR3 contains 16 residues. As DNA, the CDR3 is TGCGCCAGCAGCCAAGACGAACCAGGGGGCGCGAACATTCAGTACTTC. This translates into CASSQDEPGGANIQYF.

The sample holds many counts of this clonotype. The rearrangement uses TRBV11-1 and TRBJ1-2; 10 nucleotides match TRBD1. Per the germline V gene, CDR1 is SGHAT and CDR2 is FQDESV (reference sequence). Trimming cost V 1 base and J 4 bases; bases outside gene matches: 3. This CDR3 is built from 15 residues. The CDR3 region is CASSLEGQGTYGYTF. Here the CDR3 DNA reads TGTGCCAGCAGCTTAGAGGGACAGGGGACCTATGGCTACACCTTC. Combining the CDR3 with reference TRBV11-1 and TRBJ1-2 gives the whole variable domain EAEVAQSPRYKITEKSQAVAFWCDPISGHATLYWYRQILGQGPELLVQFQDESVVDDSQLPKDRFSAERLKGVDSTLKIQPAELGDSAMYLCASSLEGQGTYGYTFGSGTRLTVV.